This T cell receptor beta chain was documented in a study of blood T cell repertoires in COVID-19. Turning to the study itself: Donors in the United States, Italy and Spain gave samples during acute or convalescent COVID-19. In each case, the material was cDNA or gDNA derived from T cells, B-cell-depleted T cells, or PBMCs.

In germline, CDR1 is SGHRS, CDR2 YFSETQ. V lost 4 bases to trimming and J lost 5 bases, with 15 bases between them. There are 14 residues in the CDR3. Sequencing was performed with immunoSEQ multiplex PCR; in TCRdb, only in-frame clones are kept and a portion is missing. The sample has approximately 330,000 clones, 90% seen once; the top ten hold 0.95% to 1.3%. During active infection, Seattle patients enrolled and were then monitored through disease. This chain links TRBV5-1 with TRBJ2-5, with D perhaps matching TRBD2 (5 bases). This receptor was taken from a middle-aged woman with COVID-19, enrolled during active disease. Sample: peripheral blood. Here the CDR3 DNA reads TGCGCCAGCAGCCCCATGCGGGTTCGGGAGACCCAGTACTTC. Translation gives CASSPMRVRETQYF.